This T cell receptor (beta chain) was sequenced in a study of blood T cell repertoires in COVID-19. Data came from immunoSEQ multiplex PCR; TCRdb stores just in-frame clones and leaves some out. The sample includes 250,000 to 350,000 clones, roughly 90% seen only once; the top ten take around 13%. Sequences were obtained from peripheral blood. This receptor was taken from an older woman with acute or convalescent COVID-19.

In nucleotides, the CDR3 is TGTGCCAGCAGCGTCGACAGTAATGAAGCTTTCTTT. It is translated as CASSVDSNEAFF. The chain uses TRBV7-2 and TRBJ1-1, with D possibly TRBD1 on 5 matching bases. Deletions cut 5 bases from V and 7 bases from J, with 11 bases between. The CDR3 is 12 residues long. From germline, CDR1 is SGHTA and CDR2 FQGNSA.